This entry lists 6 T cell receptor beta chains sequenced from one sample in a study of blood T cell repertoires in COVID-19. TCRdb keeps only in-frame clones here, not all; method: immunoSEQ multiplex PCR. The table records 54,000 or so clones, more than 75% of them present only once. Sequencing was performed on peripheral blood. All receptors come from a man between 50 and 59 years old with active COVID-19.

This clone was seen only once. V and J are TRBV7-2 and TRBJ1-5; 7 bases align to TRBD1. Germline CDR1 is SGHTA and CDR2 is FQGNSA. The V segment lost 3 bases and the J segment 4 bases; nucleotides outside the gene matches: 6. This CDR3 contains 15 residues. The CDR3 bases are TGTGCCAGCAGCTTGGAGACAGGGTTGAATCAGCCCCAGCATTTT. Residues: CASSLETGLNQPQHF.

This rearrangement joins TRBV5-1 to TRBJ2-2, with 7 bases matching TRBD2. Germline loops: CDR1 SGHRS, CDR2 YFSETQ. The CDR3 runs 16 residues. The V and J ends lost 3 bases and 4 bases, in that order; junction bases with no gene match: 9. The CDR3 DNA sequence: TGCGCCAGCAGCTCTAATGTACTAGCGACCACCGGGGAGCTGTTTTTT. As protein: CASSSNVLATTGELFF.

The genes are TRBV5-1 and TRBJ2-2, with TRBD1 matching over 12 bases. Germline CDR1 is SGHRS and CDR2 is YFSETQ. V was pared by 4 bases and J by 7 bases, with 5 bases of the junction left unmatched. This CDR3 is built from 15 residues. This CDR3 reads CASSKGQGANGELFF. CDR3 nucleotide sequence: TGCGCCAGCAGCAAGGGACAGGGGGCGAACGGGGAGCTGTTTTTT.

The rearrangement joins TRBV7-2 to TRBJ1-2, with D tentatively TRBD1 (5 bases). The CDR3 runs 17 residues. Germline CDR1 and CDR2: SGHTA and FQGNSA. V lost 1 base and J 2 bases, leaving 17 bases between the germline ends. In nucleotides, the CDR3 is TGTGCCAGCAGCTTAGGGAGGGGTCTCTCCACAAACTATGGCTACACCTTC. Its translation is CASSLGRGLSTNYGYTF.

The chain has TRBV6-1 and TRBJ2-1; weak D call: TRBD1 (6 bases). Germline V gene lookup returns CDR1 MNHNS and CDR2 SASEGT. This CDR3 contains 15 residues. The ends were cut back, 2 bases at V and 0 bases at J, with 8 bases in the middle. The CDR3 region has the DNA TGTGCCAGCAGTGAACAGACAGGCTCCTACAATGAGCAGTTCTTC. It codes for CASSEQTGSYNEQFF.

This clone was seen only once. V is TRBV7-9 and J is TRBJ1-2, with a weak D call TRBD1 (6 bases). Germline V CDR1 and CDR2: SEHNR, FQNEAQ (reference sequence). The CDR3 consists of 14 residues. The V gene lost 7 bases and the J gene lost 2 bases, with 14 bases spanning the gap. CDR3 sequence: CASTNTGINYGYTF. The CDR3 DNA is TGTGCCAGCACCAATACAGGGATAAACTATGGCTACACCTTC.